These 16 T cell receptor beta chains were all obtained from the same sample, sequenced in a study of cytomegalovirus exposure and HLA in healthy donors listed by TCRdb under 2017. The protocol used for the library was the immunoSEQ multiplex PCR assay. The multiplex PCR relied on a mix of 60 forward primers for TCR Vbeta segments and 13 reverse primers for TCR Jbeta segments. Entries here come from immuneACCESS through TCRdb and include only in-frame sequences with V and J called. Some clones fail to appear in such tables; in the studies checked, an unresolved V gene covers under half of the shortfall, and the cause of the remainder is unknown. The sample profile shows more than 120,000 clones; roughly 80% of them were found once. The biggest ten clones account for less than 3.5% of the sample. Sequenced material: PBMCs. The receptors shown here come from a woman younger than 45 in good health and CMV-seronegative.

The V call is TRBV7-9, the J call TRBJ2-2, with 8 bases identical to TRBD2. The germline CDR1 and CDR2 sequences are SEHNR and FQNEAQ (reference sequence). The CDR3 covers 17 residues. Losses at the gene ends were 1 base for V and 0 bases for J; bases not matched to a gene: 4. The CDR3, as DNA: TGTGCCAGCAGCTTAGGGTCTAGCGGGTCGAACACCGGGGAGCTGTTTTTT. Its translation is CASSLGSSGSNTGELFF.

Worth noting for this clone: At one boundary the junction diverges from the germline segment, which might be a read error. The V call is TRBV7-9, the J call TRBJ2-4; 9 bases are shared with TRBD1. Germline lookup yields CDR1 SEHNR and CDR2 FQNEAQ (reference sequence). This CDR3 comprises 17 residues. The CDR3 sequence is CSSSLGSGQGEGNIQYF. The DNA of the CDR3 is TGTTCCAGCAGCTTAGGGTCGGGACAGGGCGAGGGAAACATTCAGTACTTC.

The V and J genes are TRBV6-5 and TRBJ2-7; a possible D gene is TRBD2 (6 bases). Germline CDR1 and CDR2: MNHEY and SVGAGI. Between the trimmed V and J ends, which lost 5 bases and 1 base, there was a span of 12 bases. The CDR3 contains 14 residues. CDR3 sequence reads: CASSRSGDSYEQYF. CDR3 bases: TGTGCCAGCAGTCGTAGCGGTGATTCCTACGAGCAGTACTTC.

This clone occurred once. J is TRBJ1-3 and V is TRBV2; D is unresolved. Per germline, CDR1 SNHLY and CDR2 FYNNEI. The CDR3 is made up of 11 amino acids. The ends were cut back, 6 bases at V and 8 bases at J, with 8 bases in the middle. In DNA form, the CDR3 reads TGTGCCAGCAGCCCCCGGGACACCATATATTTT. Amino acids: CASSPRDTIYF.

The chain joins TRBV7-8 to TRBJ2-1, with 8 nucleotides matching TRBD1. This CDR3 is 12 amino acids long. CDR1 and CDR2 (germline): SGHVS, FQNEAQ. Trimming took 6 bases from V and 9 from J; bases not matched to a gene: 4. CDR3 region: CASRSQGGEQFF. CDR3 coding DNA: TGTGCCAGCAGGTCACAGGGGGGTGAGCAGTTCTTC.

The CDR3: CASSYEEGYLYEQYF. The CDR3 nucleotides are TGTGCCAGCAGTTACGAGGAGGGTTACCTGTACGAGCAGTACTTC. The genes are TRBV6-5 and TRBJ2-7, with D perhaps matching TRBD2 (6 bases). V was cut by 2 bases and J by 4 bases, with 15 bases left in between. Germline loops: CDR1 MNHEY, CDR2 SVGAGI. The CDR3 runs 15 residues.

Here the CDR3 DNA reads TGTGCCAGTAGGCCAAGGGGACAGGGAGATTCAGGAGAAAAACTGTTTTTT. This gives the protein CASRPRGQGDSGEKLFF. This chain joins TRBV19 and TRBJ1-4; 9 bases fit TRBD1. The CDR3 extends over 17 amino acids. V lost 6 bases and J lost 8; bases outside the gene matches: 16. CDR1 and CDR2 (germline): LNHDA, SQIVND (reference sequence). Complete variable domain (other parts from reference TRBV19 and TRBJ1-4): DGGITQSPKYLFRKEGQNVTLSCEQNLNHDAMYWYRQDPGQGLRLIYYSQIVNDFQKGDIAEGYSVSREKKESFPLTVTSAQKNPTAFYLCASRPRGQGDSGEKLFFGSGTQLSVL.

The chain employs TRBV5-1 and TRBJ2-5, with 8 bases that match TRBD1. The last part of the DNA fits TRBJ2-7 better; the J call may be wrong. CDR1 is SGHRS, CDR2 YFSETQ, per germline. CDR3 length: 15 amino acids. The CDR3 nucleotides read TGCGCCAGCAGCTGGGGACAGGACGACTCCTACGAGCAGTACTTC. It codes for CASSWGQDDSYEQYF.

This chain joins TRBV27 and TRBJ2-7; D is perhaps TRBD2 (5 bases). Germline CDR1 reads MNHEY; CDR2 reads SMNVEV (reference sequence). Trimming pared 3 bases from V and 2 bases from J, leaving 8 bases between. The CDR3 spans 13 residues. The CDR3 region is CASSLRVPYEQYF. As DNA, the CDR3 is TGTGCCAGCAGTTTGCGGGTACCCTACGAGCAGTACTTC.

This chain uses TRBV7-2 with TRBJ2-1, with D possibly being TRBD2 (6 bases). CDR1 is SGHTA, CDR2 FQGNSA, per germline. This CDR3 is built from 17 residues. Trimming pared 5 bases from V and 0 bases from J, leaving 17 bases between. The chain's CDR3 is CASSPLRTISSYNEQFF. The CDR3 nucleotides are TGTGCCAGCAGCCCGCTTCGGACTATAAGCTCCTACAATGAGCAGTTCTTC.

The V gene is TRBV7-2, the J gene TRBJ2-2, with 9 bases identical to TRBD1. Trimming at V came to 3 bases and at J to 6 bases, leaving 5 bases not matched to a gene. CDR1 and CDR2 (germline): SGHTA, FQGNSA. CDR3 size: 15 residues. The CDR3 loop reads CASSLDRGLAGELFF. The CDR3 nucleotides read TGTGCCAGCAGCTTGGACAGGGGTCTGGCCGGGGAGCTGTTTTTT.

This clone has more than one count but fewer than ten. The chain employs TRBV9 and TRBJ1-1, with D possibly TRBD1 on 5 matching bases. Looked up from germline, CDR1 is SGDLS and CDR2 is YYNGEE. V was trimmed by 3 bases and J by 0 bases, leaving 12 bases between them. The CDR3 contains 15 residues. CDR3 sequence: CASSGGDPMNTEAFF. The CDR3 coding sequence is TGTGCCAGCAGCGGGGGGGATCCGATGAACACTGAAGCTTTCTTT.

This clone occurred once. V and J are TRBV2 and TRBJ2-2; 9 bases match TRBD2. The CDR3 runs 17 residues. Trimming removed 0 bases from V and 1 base from J; junction bases left unmatched: 3. Germline lookup yields CDR1 SNHLY and CDR2 FYNNEI. Here the CDR3 reads CASSEAGTSQNTGELFF. In nucleotides, the CDR3 is TGTGCCAGCAGTGAAGCCGGGACTAGCCAGAACACCGGGGAGCTGTTTTTT.

The V and J genes are TRBV10-3 and TRBJ2-1; TRBD2 matches at 11 bases. This CDR3 contains 17 residues. V was clipped by 2 bases and J by 4 bases; unmatched bases: 7. Germline V gene lookup returns CDR1 ENHRY and CDR2 SYGVKD. This CDR3 is CAISERASGGNYNEQFF. Here the CDR3 DNA reads TGTGCCATCAGTGAGAGGGCTAGCGGGGGGAATTACAATGAGCAGTTCTTC.

The V gene is TRBV30, the J gene TRBJ2-1; 8 bases line up with TRBD2. The J segment lost 3 bases and the V segment lost 3 bases, leaving 1 base of the junction unmatched. CDR1 GTSNPN and CDR2 SVGIG come from the germline V gene (reference sequence). This CDR3 has 13 residues. DNA for the CDR3: TGTGCCTGGAGAAGCGGGGGCTACAATGAGCAGTTCTTC. It codes for CAWRSGGYNEQFF.

A note on this clone: Other DNA sequences in the sample encode the same CDR3. V and J are TRBV5-1 and TRBJ1-1, with TRBD1 identical over 7 bases. The length of the CDR3 is 13 residues. Germline V gene lookup returns CDR1 SGHRS and CDR2 YFSETQ. CDR3 sequence reads: CASGPGGNTEAFF. The DNA of the CDR3 is TGCGCTAGCGGGCCAGGGGGTAACACTGAAGCTTTCTTT. Full variable domain (rest looked up from reference TRBV5-1 and TRBJ1-1): KAGVTQTPRYLIKTRGQQVTLSCSPISGHRSVSWYQQTPGQGLQFLFEYFSETQRNKGNFPGRFSGRQFSNSRSEMNVSTLELGDSALYLCASGPGGNTEAFFGQGTRLTVV.